The 29 T cell receptor beta chains listed next were all sequenced from one sample in a study of cytomegalovirus exposure and HLA in healthy donors (dated by TCRdb to the late 2010s). Library creation used the immunoSEQ multiplex PCR assay. As stored in TCRdb, this immuneACCESS dataset retains in-frame rearrangements with V and J assigned. A fraction of the clones does not appear; measured against another copy, unresolved V genes explain less than half of the discrepancy, and the remainder lacks a known reason. This sample comprises fewer than 200,000 clones, 80% to 90% of them detected only once. Of the sample, approximately 1.4% falls within the top ten clones. Sequenced input: PBMCs. Source of these receptors: a woman in her 30s in good health and CMV-seronegative.

This chain links TRBV7-9 with TRBJ2-1, with a tentative D call TRBD2 (6 bases). Germline V gene data show CDR1 as SEHNR and CDR2 as FQNEAQ (reference sequence). Trimming took off 0 bases at V and 2 bases at J, with 8 bases between the two ends. The CDR3 sequence is 15 residues long. In DNA form, the CDR3 reads TGTGCCAGCAGCTTAGCGGGGGGAACCTACAATGAGCAGTTCTTC. It codes for CASSLAGGTYNEQFF.

This chain connects TRBV6-1 to TRBJ1-6; TRBD1 might be the D (6 bases). The CDR3 contains 13 residues. V gave up 7 bases and J gave up 5 bases, with 9 bases separating them. Germline V gene data show CDR1 as MNHNS and CDR2 as SASEGT. CDR3 bases: TGTGCCAGCACGGGACATCATAATTCACCCCTCCACTTT. It encodes CASTGHHNSPLHF.

The rearrangement uses TRBV6-5 and TRBJ2-5; 10 nucleotides line up with TRBD2. Germline CDR1 is MNHEY and CDR2 is SVGAGI. The CDR3 covers 15 residues. V shed 8 bases, J shed 6 bases, and the junction held 12 bases outside the gene matches. The CDR3 DNA is TGTGCCAGCTATTACCAAGCGGGGGGGAGGCAGACCCAGTACTTC. It is translated as CASYYQAGGRQTQYF.

This CDR3 reads CASSPPGGNTEAFF. The CDR3 nucleotides are TGCGCCAGCAGCCCTCCAGGGGGGAACACTGAAGCTTTCTTT. The rearrangement uses TRBV5-1 and TRBJ1-1; 7 bases agree with TRBD1. The CDR3 is 14 residues long. V dropped 4 bases and J dropped 1; count of bases not matched to a gene: 4. Germline CDR1 reads SGHRS; CDR2 reads YFSETQ.

The chain combines TRBV5-4 with TRBJ2-2, with TRBD2 matching over 14 bases. The CDR3 is made up of 16 amino acids. The V gene's germline CDR1 is SGHNT and CDR2 YYREEE (reference sequence). V was clipped by 6 bases and J by 7 bases; unmatched bases: 8. CDR3 sequence (DNA): TGTGCCAGCACCGTGACTAGCGGGGGGGCGGGCGGGGAGCTGTTTTTT. Its translation: CASTVTSGGAGGELFF.

The V and J genes are TRBV27 and TRBJ1-2; TRBD1 is a possible D gene (6 bases). The V gene's germline CDR1 is MNHEY and CDR2 SMNVEV (reference sequence). The CDR3 spans 13 residues. V shed 2 bases and J shed 8 bases, with 12 bases lying between them. The CDR3 nucleotides are TGTGCCAGCAGTTTACAGGGGAGGGACGGCTACACCTTC. It is translated as CASSLQGRDGYTF.

The chain uses TRBV7-6 and TRBJ1-1; D remains ambiguous. Per germline, CDR1 SGHVS and CDR2 FNYEAQ. The CDR3 extends over 13 amino acids. The V and J ends lost 3 bases and 5 bases respectively, with 10 bases between them. The CDR3 DNA follows: TGTGCCAGCAGCTTTGGTCCTCTAACTGAAGCTTTCTTT. It specifies CASSFGPLTEAFF.

The rearrangement uses TRBV14 and TRBJ2-7, with 7 bases aligning to TRBD2. Trimming at V came to 4 bases and at J to 2 bases, leaving 2 bases not matched to a gene. This CDR3 is built from 13 residues. Germline lookup yields CDR1 SGHDN and CDR2 FVKESK. DNA for the CDR3: TGTGCCAGCAGCCTAGGGACTACCTACGAGCAGTACTTC. It specifies CASSLGTTYEQYF.

This rearrangement joins TRBV27 to TRBJ2-1; 10 nucleotides line up with TRBD1. Germline assignment: CDR1 MNHEY and CDR2 SMNVEV (reference sequence). V shed 5 bases, J shed 8 bases, and the junction held 6 bases outside the gene matches. This CDR3 has 14 residues. CDR3 sequence (DNA): TGTGCCAGCAGTCCGGGACAGGGGATGCATGAGCAGTTCTTC. Amino acids: CASSPGQGMHEQFF.

The chain employs TRBV2 and TRBJ1-1; D unclear. CDR3 length: 13 amino acids. The germline gives CDR1 SNHLY, CDR2 FYNNEI. Trimming removed 10 bases from V and 2 bases from J, with 14 bases in between. CDR3 in DNA: TGTGCCATCGAGCCCCCGGGTAACACTGAAGCTTTCTTT. Encoded protein: CAIEPPGNTEAFF.

The genes are TRBV19 and TRBJ1-1; D is possibly TRBD1 (5 bases). The germline V and J ends were trimmed by 5 bases and 6 bases, with 7 bases remaining between them. This CDR3 region has 11 residues. The germline gives CDR1 LNHDA, CDR2 SQIVND (reference sequence). DNA for the CDR3: TGTGCCAGTAGTCAGGGTGCTGAAGCTTTCTTT. It yields the protein CASSQGAEAFF.

The rearrangement uses TRBV7-8 and TRBJ1-5; TRBD1 aligns across 7 bases. There are 18 residues in the CDR3. Germline CDR1 and CDR2: SGHVS and FQNEAQ. Trimming cost V 1 base and J 3 bases; bases outside gene matches: 12. CDR3: CASSLVAVWTGPNQPQHF. CDR3 in DNA: TGTGCCAGCAGCTTAGTGGCGGTCTGGACAGGACCCAATCAGCCCCAGCATTTT.

The chain combines TRBV27 with TRBJ1-2; 7 bases agree with TRBD1. This CDR3 contains 14 residues. The trim removed 6 bases at V and 2 bases at J, leaving 6 bases unmatched. Germline values: CDR1 MNHEY, CDR2 SMNVEV (reference sequence). The CDR3, as DNA: TGTGCCAGCAGAAACAGGGGATTCAACTATGGCTACACCTTC. This encodes CASRNRGFNYGYTF.

The rearrangement joins TRBV11-3 to TRBJ1-1; D gene ambiguous. The germline V and J ends were trimmed by 1 base and 4 bases, with 10 bases remaining between them. The germline CDR1 and CDR2 sequences are SGHNT and YENEEA. This CDR3 is built from 14 residues. The CDR3 reads CASSLGGRSTEAFF. The CDR3 nucleotides are TGTGCCAGCAGCTTAGGTGGGAGGAGCACTGAAGCTTTCTTT.

This sequence joins TRBV18 and TRBJ1-2; no reliable D call. Germline CDR1 KGHSH, CDR2 LQKENI. The V gene lost 3 bases and the J gene lost 7 bases, with 18 bases spanning the gap. The CDR3 spans 15 residues. CDR3 protein: CASSPSPGELTGYTF. CDR3 bases: TGTGCCAGCTCACCTTCCCCCGGAGAGCTTACTGGCTACACCTTC. The full variable domain, in which reference TRBV18 and TRBJ1-2 provide the parts outside the CDR3, is NAGVMQNPRHLVRRRGQEARLRCSPMKGHSHVYWYRQLPEEGLKFMVYLQKENIIDESGMPKERFSAEFPKEGPSILRIQQVVRGDSAAYFCASSPSPGELTGYTFGSGTRLTVV.

This chain joins TRBV19 and TRBJ2-3; D perhaps matches TRBD1 (6 bases). The CDR3 loop spans 14 amino acids. Trimming shortened V by 9 bases and J by 2 bases, and 15 bases separated the two germline ends. CDR1 is LNHDA, CDR2 SQIVND, per germline (reference sequence). The CDR3 sequence: CASSTDRDTDTQYF. The CDR3 region has the DNA TGTGCCAGCAGCACGGACAGAGACACAGATACGCAGTATTTT.

In nucleotides, the CDR3 is TGTGCCAGCAGTGGACACGGGGAGGGTGGCTACACCTTC. Protein: CASSGHGEGGYTF. The chain has TRBV6-5 and TRBJ1-2; weak D call: TRBD1 (5 bases). V shed 5 bases and J shed 7 bases, with 14 bases lying between them. Germline V gene data show CDR1 as MNHEY and CDR2 as SVGAGI. This CDR3 is 13 amino acids long.

This chain joins TRBV7-8 and TRBJ2-1, with 11 bases matching TRBD2. This CDR3 has 15 amino acids. Germline trimming cut 0 bases from V and 9 bases from J; bases unmatched to any gene: 4. CDR1 and CDR2 from the germline V gene are SGHVS and FQNEAQ. The chain's CDR3 is CASSLATSGAGEQFF. As DNA, the CDR3 is TGTGCCAGCAGCTTAGCGACTAGCGGGGCTGGTGAGCAGTTCTTC.

V and J are TRBV19 and TRBJ2-3; D ambiguous. The germline V gene encodes CDR1 LNHDA and CDR2 SQIVND (reference sequence). The CDR3 extends over 13 amino acids. V was trimmed by 3 bases and J by 1 base, leaving 5 bases between them. CDR3 in DNA: TGTGCCAGTAGTATTTTAGGCACAGATACGCAGTATTTT. Protein sequence: CASSILGTDTQYF.

The V gene is TRBV4-3, the J gene TRBJ2-2; possibly TRBD2 for D (5 bases). Trimming removed 1 base from V and 0 bases from J, with 9 bases in between. This CDR3 is built from 16 residues. The germline V gene encodes CDR1 LGHNA and CDR2 YSLEER. The CDR3 is CASSQASLANTGELFF. The CDR3 DNA is TGCGCCAGCAGCCAAGCTAGCCTAGCGAACACCGGGGAGCTGTTTTTT.

The chain links TRBV11-2 to TRBJ2-7; 7 bases align to TRBD2. V lost 1 base, J lost 6 bases, and 6 bases stayed unmatched. The CDR3 totals 14 residues. Germline V CDR1 and CDR2: SGHAT, FQNNGV. The CDR3 DNA reads as TGTGCCAGCAGCTTAGGCCCGGGGGAGGGCGAGCAGTACTTC. It codes for CASSLGPGEGEQYF.

V and J are TRBV2 and TRBJ2-1; 9 bases agree with TRBD2. Per the germline V gene, CDR1 is SNHLY and CDR2 is FYNNEI. V was pared by 6 bases and J by 2 bases, with 17 bases of the junction left unmatched. The CDR3 runs to 19 residues. This chain's CDR3 is CASRIDSGGPVQPYNEQFF. CDR3 bases: TGTGCCAGCAGAATTGATAGCGGGGGCCCCGTACAACCCTACAATGAGCAGTTCTTC.

The chain combines TRBV2 with TRBJ2-3; weak D call: TRBD2 (5 bases). V gave up 6 bases and J gave up 6 bases, with 16 bases separating them. The CDR3 length is 14 residues. The germline gives CDR1 SNHLY, CDR2 FYNNEI. The CDR3 nucleotides are TGTGCCAGCAGCCGAGAGCGGTATTCGGATACGCAGTATTTT. It is translated as CASSRERYSDTQYF.

The genes are TRBV27 and TRBJ2-5, with D maybe TRBD1 (6 bases). The DNA end favors TRBJ2-7, so the J call may be wrong. Per germline, CDR1 MNHEY and CDR2 SMNVEV (reference sequence). This CDR3 comprises 16 residues. This chain's CDR3 is CASSVNRDKSSYEQYF. For the CDR3, the DNA is TGTGCCAGCAGTGTCAACCGGGACAAAAGCTCCTACGAGCAGTACTTC.

J is TRBJ2-7 and V is TRBV6-5; maybe TRBD1 (6 bases). V lost 5 bases and J 0 bases, leaving 8 bases between the germline ends. This CDR3 spans 13 amino acids. Germline assignment: CDR1 MNHEY and CDR2 SVGAGI. DNA of the CDR3: TGTGCCAGCAGTAGGGACAACTCCTACGAGCAGTACTTC. It is translated as CASSRDNSYEQYF.

The chain joins TRBV5-6 to TRBJ2-1, with 8 bases fitting TRBD1. The CDR3 is 15 residues long. The V gene's germline CDR1 is SGHDT and CDR2 YYEEEE. V was pared by 2 bases and J by 4 bases, with 5 bases of the junction left unmatched. The CDR3 reads CASSFQGAQYNEQFF. As DNA, the CDR3 is TGTGCCAGCAGCTTTCAGGGGGCGCAGTACAATGAGCAGTTCTTC.

This chain connects TRBV2 to TRBJ2-1; a possible D gene is TRBD2 (7 bases). The CDR3 totals 16 residues. The germline gives CDR1 SNHLY, CDR2 FYNNEI. V gave up 5 bases and J gave up 6 bases, with 20 bases separating them. The CDR3 DNA reads TGTGCCAGCAGTCCCGTCGCGGGGGCCTCCGGCAATGAGCAGTTCTTC. As protein: CASSPVAGASGNEQFF.

The chain uses TRBV23-1 and TRBJ1-5; no definite D call. TRBV23-1 is flagged as an ORF with uncertain function. Trimming took 7 bases from V and 4 from J, leaving 14 bases between them. There are 14 residues in the CDR3. In DNA, the CDR3 is TGCGCCAGCATAGTCGCCCGGGGAAATCAGCCCCAGCATTTT. Protein sequence: CASIVARGNQPQHF.

This clone was seen just once. The genes are TRBV4-3 and TRBJ1-2, with a possible D match to TRBD1 (6 bases). Germline V lookup: CDR1 LGHNA, CDR2 YSLEER. Between the trimmed V and J ends, which lost 1 base and 1 base, there was a span of 10 bases. This CDR3 is 15 amino acids long. The DNA for the CDR3 is TGCGCCAGCAGCCAAGGTGGGGGCATTAACTATGGCTACACCTTC. The encoded protein is CASSQGGGINYGYTF.